The 3 T cell receptor beta chains reported below all come from one sample, sequenced in a study of blood T cell repertoires in COVID-19. Generated by immunoSEQ multiplex PCR, the TCRdb table keeps only in-frame clones and is missing some. The table includes about 250,000 clones, around 81% detected once. Sequencing was performed on PBMCs or T cells enriched from blood (not recorded which). The origin of the receptors is a man over 45 who had recovered from COVID-19.

This clone showed up just once. The chain joins TRBV5-1 to TRBJ1-4; TRBD1 matches at 10 bases. Per the germline V gene, CDR1 is SGHRS and CDR2 is YFSETQ. The CDR3 is 14 amino acids. V shed 4 bases and J 8 bases; nucleotides not matched to a gene: 5. CDR3 DNA: TGCGCCAGCAGCACGGGACAGGGGTGGGAAAAACTGTTTTTT. Translating it yields CASSTGQGWEKLFF.

The chain couples TRBV4-2 to TRBJ2-5; 9 bases fit TRBD2. Trimming at V came to 0 bases and at J to 5 bases, leaving 13 bases not matched to a gene. Germline V gives CDR1 LGHNA, CDR2 YNFKEQ. There are 18 residues in the CDR3. The CDR3 here is CASSQDPGRSSGTETQYF. DNA for the CDR3: TGTGCCAGCAGCCAAGATCCGGGCCGGTCTAGCGGGACGGAGACCCAGTACTTC.

The V gene is TRBV24-1, the J gene TRBJ2-1; 10 nucleotides agree with TRBD2. The CDR3 contains 17 residues. CDR1 and CDR2 (germline): KGHDR, SFDVKD. Germline trimming cut 4 bases from V and 0 bases from J; bases unmatched to any gene: 5. CDR3 DNA: TGTGCCACCAGTGAGTGGACTAGCGGCAGCTCCTACAATGAGCAGTTCTTC. Its translation is CATSEWTSGSSYNEQFF.